This T cell receptor (beta chain) was sequenced for a study of T-cell reconstitution after alpha-beta-depleted transplantation in children. Unique molecular identifiers were used to barcode this TCRbeta library. TCRdb re-analysed the PCR reads in MiXCR, keeping a single row per CDR3 protein. Among around 450,000 distinct CDR3 sequences, roughly 44% were seen once, and the ten largest hold 27%. Overall study results and limits: Certain patients had high TCRbeta diversity at day 60, and it came from recipient T cells and thymic progenitors that survived. T cells produced anew were the main source of T-cell counts and diversity one year after transplant. About two months after transplant, alpha-beta T cells reportedly came from several hundred expanded graft clones.

This clonotype was seen a handful of times. Its antigen is still unknown. This TCR came from a girl aged 2-10 years with aplastic anemia, due to receive a stem cell transplant. Sample: PBMCs, taken before TCRalphabeta/CD19-depleted stem cell transplant.

The CDR3 DNA follows: TGCAGTGCTGGGAGGGTGAACACTGAAGCTTTCTTT. Residues: CSAGRVNTEAFF. The chain carries TRBV20-1 and TRBJ1-1; D ambiguous. The length of the CDR3 is 12 residues. CDR1 is DFQATT and CDR2 is SNEGSKA in the germline V gene (reference sequence). V was pared by 5 bases and J by 0 bases, with 7 bases between.